This TCR beta chain was sequenced for a study of blood T cell repertoires in COVID-19. Study information: Acute and convalescent COVID-19 samples came from the United States, Italy and Spain. In each case, the material was cDNA or gDNA derived from T cells, B-cell-depleted T cells, or PBMCs.

The length of the CDR3 is 13 residues. V was pared by 2 bases and J by 5 bases, with 7 bases between. Per germline, CDR1 SGHAT and CDR2 FQNNGV. Original processing methods: Amplified reference gene primers provided the basis for estimating nucleated cell counts. TCRdb keeps only in-frame clones here, not all; method: immunoSEQ multiplex PCR. The V and J calls and clone size were taken over from that table, and D and trimming were inferred from the DNA. The sample includes just over 95,000 clones, around 81% of them seen just once. Input material: peripheral blood. The V call is TRBV11-2, the J call TRBJ2-1; tentative D call: TRBD2 (5 bases). The receptor comes from a man aged 55 to 70 with acute or convalescent COVID-19. CDR3 sequence (DNA): TGTGCCAGCAGCTTATCACTAGACAATGAGCAGTTCTTC. Translated: CASSLSLDNEQFF.